These 29 T cell receptor beta chains were all obtained from the same sample, sequenced in a study of cytomegalovirus exposure and HLA in healthy donors. PCR primers comprised 60 Vbeta and 13 Jbeta primers. The data were produced by immunoSEQ multiplex PCR, yet TCRdb's version contains in-frame clones alone and is incomplete. The sample consists of approximately 220,000 clones, approximately 80% of them appearing once. The sequencing sample was made of PBMCs. The receptors derive from a man aged 25 to 40 in good health and CMV-seronegative.

The chain has TRBV18 and TRBJ1-1; D call uncertain. Germline V gene sequence: CDR1 KGHSH, CDR2 LQKENI. The CDR3 is 15 residues long. Between the trimmed V and J ends, which lost 3 bases and 0 bases, there was a span of 11 bases. CDR3 protein: CASSPVEIMNTEAFF. Written as DNA, the CDR3 is TGTGCCAGCTCACCGGTAGAAATCATGAACACTGAAGCTTTCTTT.

The chain combines TRBV19 with TRBJ2-1; D not certain. From germline, CDR1 is LNHDA and CDR2 SQIVND (reference sequence). The V gene lost 5 bases and the J gene lost 4 bases, with 12 bases spanning the gap. The CDR3 totals 14 residues. This CDR3 reads CASSSRPSYNEQFF. DNA for the CDR3: TGTGCCAGTAGTTCCCGACCTAGTTACAATGAGCAGTTCTTC.

The chain employs TRBV6-5 and TRBJ1-3, with a tentative D call TRBD1 (6 bases). Germline CDR1 is MNHEY and CDR2 is SVGAGI. V was cut by 2 bases and J by 3 bases, with 14 bases left in between. CDR3 size: 16 residues. The CDR3 loop reads CASSYTSQGFGNTIYF. In DNA form, the CDR3 reads TGTGCCAGCAGTTACACTTCACAGGGCTTTGGAAACACCATATATTTT.

The chain uses TRBV4-3 and TRBJ1-2; the D gene is possibly TRBD1 (5 bases). Between the trimmed V and J ends, which lost 4 bases and 5 bases, there was a span of 11 bases. In germline, CDR1 is LGHNA, CDR2 YSLEER. The CDR3 length is 13 residues. The CDR3 DNA follows: TGCGCCAGCAGCCTCGGACACATGTATGGCTACACCTTC. Translated: CASSLGHMYGYTF.

This chain links TRBV5-1 with TRBJ1-3; no definite D call. The CDR3 sequence is 13 residues long. Germline V gene sequence: CDR1 SGHRS, CDR2 YFSETQ. The V end was cut by 3 bases, the J end by 4 bases, with 8 bases between. CDR3 in DNA: TGCGCCAGCAGCTCAGGTCCCGGAAACACCATATATTTT. Translating gives CASSSGPGNTIYF.

The chain couples TRBV28 to TRBJ2-7; TRBD1 matches 11 bases. The J segment lost 3 bases and the V segment lost 6 bases, leaving 7 bases of the junction unmatched. CDR1 is MDHEN, CDR2 SYDVKM, per germline. CDR3 size: 15 residues. The CDR3 sequence is CASRPTGTGGYEQYF. CDR3 in DNA: TGTGCCAGCAGACCGACCGGGACAGGGGGCTACGAGCAGTACTTC.

The chain joins TRBV7-2 to TRBJ2-1; weak D call: TRBD1 (6 bases). Germline V CDR1 and CDR2: SGHTA, FQGNSA. V lost 3 bases, J lost 6 bases, and 9 bases lay in between. The CDR3 covers 13 residues. The CDR3 nucleotides are TGTGCCAGCAGCTTGGACAGCCGCAATGAGCAGTTCTTC. Protein: CASSLDSRNEQFF.

The chain combines TRBV19 with TRBJ2-7; D is undetermined. Germline values: CDR1 LNHDA, CDR2 SQIVND (reference sequence). V lost 4 bases and J lost 6, with 7 bases in between. The CDR3 has 11 amino acids. DNA for the CDR3: TGTGCCAGTAGTAGCCTGAGCGAGCAGTACTTC. It translates to CASSSLSEQYF.

Turning to this clone: Sequence at one end of the junction differs from germline and may be a read error. The chain couples TRBV7-9 to TRBJ2-1, with D hard to call. This CDR3 has 12 amino acids. Per the germline V gene, CDR1 is SEHNR and CDR2 is FQNEAQ (reference sequence). CDR3 nucleotides: TGTTCCAGCAGCTTTGGAGAAAGTGAGCAGTTCTTC. Residues: CSSSFGESEQFF.

This clone was seen more than once but under ten times. The chain couples TRBV11-2 to TRBJ2-3, with D unclear. The CDR3 sequence is 14 residues long. The ends were cut back, 4 bases at V and 0 bases at J, with 8 bases in the middle. Germline V lookup: CDR1 SGHAT, CDR2 FQNNGV. CDR3 bases: TGTGCCAGCAGCTCCTTTTTGAGCACAGATACGCAGTATTTT. This translates into CASSSFLSTDTQYF.

The chain recombines TRBV18 with TRBJ2-7; TRBD2 might be the D (5 bases). The germline V and J ends were trimmed by 5 bases and 3 bases, with 14 bases remaining between them. The CDR3 loop spans 14 amino acids. Germline CDR1 KGHSH, CDR2 LQKENI. CDR3 in DNA: TGTGCCAGCTCAGAGTCAGGAGGACGCTACGAGCAGTACTTC. It specifies CASSESGGRYEQYF.

The rearrangement links TRBV7-2 to TRBJ1-5; D unresolved. This CDR3 region has 15 residues. Germline loops: CDR1 SGHTA, CDR2 FQGNSA. Trimming took off 2 bases at V and 0 bases at J, with 8 bases between the two ends. CDR3 residues: CASSLWPYSNQPQHF. CDR3 nucleotides: TGTGCCAGCAGCTTATGGCCGTATAGCAATCAGCCCCAGCATTTT.

J is TRBJ2-2 and V is TRBV2, with TRBD2 matching 10 bases. The ends lost 5 bases at V and 1 base at J; junction bases unmatched: 4. The length of the CDR3 is 16 residues. In germline, CDR1 is SNHLY, CDR2 FYNNEI. The CDR3 region is CASSYIAGGNTGELFF. CDR3 sequence (DNA): TGTGCCAGCAGTTATATAGCGGGGGGGAACACCGGGGAGCTGTTTTTT.

CDR3 nucleotide sequence: TGTGCCAGCAGTACACAGGGGGTTAATGAAAAACTGTTTTTT. Translated: CASSTQGVNEKLFF. The V gene is TRBV2, the J gene TRBJ1-4; 8 bases align to TRBD1. Germline assignment: CDR1 SNHLY and CDR2 FYNNEI. The junction had 3 bases not matched to a gene; V was cut back by 5 bases and J by 4 bases. The CDR3 has 14 residues.

V is TRBV10-1 and J is TRBJ1-1, with D unclear. CDR3 length equals 14 residues. Germline V gene sequence: CDR1 WNHNN, CDR2 SYGVQD (reference sequence). Trimming stripped 0 bases from V and 0 bases from J, with 5 bases between. The CDR3 protein is CASSESIVNTEAFF. The DNA of the CDR3 is TGCGCCAGCAGTGAGTCCATTGTGAACACTGAAGCTTTCTTT.

Comment on this clone: Since no conserved phenylalanine or tryptophan closes the CDR3, a read error is the likely cause. J is TRBJ2-7 and V is TRBV5-6; D remains ambiguous. The V end was cut by 1 base, the J end by 1 base, with 9 bases between. Germline values: CDR1 SGHDT, CDR2 YYEEEE. CDR3 length: 14 amino acids. CDR3 region: CASSLYGGSYEQYL. CDR3 coding DNA: TGTGCCAGCAGCTTGTATGGCGGATCCTACGAGCAGTACCTC.

The chain is built from TRBV6-1 and TRBJ1-6; D is ambiguous. Germline V gene sequence: CDR1 MNHNS, CDR2 SASEGT. The CDR3 length is 12 residues. Deletions cut 5 bases from V and 7 bases from J, with 6 bases between. The DNA for the CDR3 is TGTGCCAGCAGTTTTTCGAATTCACCCCTCCACTTT. Translating it yields CASSFSNSPLHF.

This clone was seen only once. This rearrangement joins TRBV4-1 to TRBJ2-1; 8 positions match TRBD2. V shed 0 bases and J 4 bases; nucleotides not matched to a gene: 5. The germline CDR1 and CDR2 sequences are MGHRA and YSYEKL. CDR3 size: 16 residues. CDR3 in DNA: TGCGCCAGCAGCCAAGAAGGCGGGGGGATGTACAATGAGCAGTTCTTC. It specifies CASSQEGGGMYNEQFF.

This clone was seen more than once but under ten times. The gene calls are TRBV20-1 and TRBJ1-1; possible D gene TRBD1, 5 bases. CDR3 length: 11 amino acids. Germline assignment: CDR1 DFQATT and CDR2 SNEGSKA (reference sequence). Trimming stripped 6 bases from V and 4 bases from J, with 9 bases between. In nucleotides, the CDR3 is TGCAGTGCGCAAGGGGTCACTGAAGCTTTCTTT. Translation: CSAQGVTEAFF.

This chain joins TRBV6-1 and TRBJ1-1; tentatively, D is TRBD1 (5 bases). Germline loops: CDR1 MNHNS, CDR2 SASEGT. The CDR3 loop spans 15 amino acids. The V gene lost 7 bases and the J gene lost 5 bases, with 20 bases spanning the gap. The CDR3 region is CASNKQGSLVTEAFF. CDR3 sequence (DNA): TGTGCCAGCAATAAGCAGGGTAGCCTCGTTACTGAAGCTTTCTTT.

The chain carries TRBV5-6 and TRBJ2-3; the match to TRBD1 covers 7 bases. The J segment lost 6 bases and the V segment lost 1 base, leaving 5 bases of the junction unmatched. Germline assignment: CDR1 SGHDT and CDR2 YYEEEE. The CDR3 sequence is 14 residues long. In DNA, the CDR3 is TGTGCCAGCAGCTTGATTGACAGGGACGATACGCAGTATTTT. Its translation: CASSLIDRDDTQYF.

The chain recombines TRBV29-1 with TRBJ2-2, with TRBD2 matching over 8 bases. The CDR3 runs 15 residues. Per germline, CDR1 SQVTM and CDR2 ANQGSEA. With 4 bases clipped from V and 2 bases from J, the junction kept 6 bases outside the gene matches. This chain's CDR3 is CSVVERGINTGELFF. The CDR3 region has the DNA TGCAGCGTTGTCGAGCGGGGGATTAACACCGGGGAGCTGTTTTTT.

As DNA, the CDR3 is TGTGCCAGCAGCCCCACGGGACAGAATTACAATGAGCAGTTCTTC. Translated, it gives CASSPTGQNYNEQFF. The rearrangement joins TRBV7-2 to TRBJ2-1; 7 bases match TRBD1. V lost 5 bases and J lost 4; bases outside the gene matches: 8. The length of the CDR3 is 15 residues. The germline V gene has CDR1 SGHTA and CDR2 FQGNSA.

The table lists this clone with a few counts. V and J are TRBV2 and TRBJ2-3, with a possible D match to TRBD1 (6 bases). The CDR3 is 17 amino acids. CDR1 and CDR2 (germline): SNHLY, FYNNEI. V dropped 2 bases and J dropped 0 bases, with 15 bases sitting between them. The CDR3 nucleotides read TGTGCCAGCAGTGAACTAGGGGGTAGTGCTAGCACAGATACGCAGTATTTT. Translating it yields CASSELGGSASTDTQYF.

This clone is a singleton in its sample. The chain joins TRBV7-9 to TRBJ1-1; unclear D gene. Germline V gene sequence: CDR1 SEHNR, CDR2 FQNEAQ (reference sequence). The V end lost 5 bases, the J end lost 3 bases, and 10 bases lay between the germline ends. The CDR3 consists of 13 residues. The CDR3 loop is CASSIASYTEAFF. For the CDR3, the DNA is TGTGCCAGCAGCATCGCAAGCTACACTGAAGCTTTCTTT.

This chain connects TRBV18 to TRBJ2-1, with D possibly being TRBD2 (6 bases). V dropped 3 bases and J dropped 1 base, with 7 bases sitting between them. Germline V lookup: CDR1 KGHSH, CDR2 LQKENI. This CDR3 has 14 amino acids. This chain's CDR3 is CASSPRESYNEQFF. CDR3 sequence (DNA): TGTGCCAGCTCACCTCGGGAGTCCTACAATGAGCAGTTCTTC. Looking up the rest from reference TRBV18 and TRBJ2-1 gives the full variable domain: NAGVMQNPRHLVRRRGQEARLRCSPMKGHSHVYWYRQLPEEGLKFMVYLQKENIIDESGMPKERFSAEFPKEGPSILRIQQVVRGDSAAYFCASSPRESYNEQFFGPGTRLTVL.

This chain joins TRBV27 and TRBJ2-5; 11 positions match TRBD2. The germline V gene encodes CDR1 MNHEY and CDR2 SMNVEV (reference sequence). This CDR3 is 15 amino acids long. After removal of 6 bases from V and 2 bases from J, the junction contained 5 bases not matched to a gene. This CDR3 reads CASSYGTSGQETQYF. CDR3 in DNA: TGTGCCAGCAGCTACGGGACTAGCGGACAAGAGACCCAGTACTTC.

The rearrangement uses TRBV7-9 and TRBJ2-7; possible D gene TRBD1, 5 bases. V lost 6 bases and J 1 base, leaving 13 bases between the germline ends. CDR1 and CDR2 from the germline V gene are SEHNR and FQNEAQ (reference sequence). The CDR3 consists of 14 residues. The CDR3 DNA follows: TGTGCCAGCAGTCCGTGGACAAATTCCTACGAGCAGTACTTC. Its protein is CASSPWTNSYEQYF.

The chain combines TRBV6-5 with TRBJ2-7; D might be TRBD1 (6 bases). The CDR3 contains 14 residues. V lost 5 bases to trimming and J lost 2 bases, with 13 bases between them. Germline CDR1 reads MNHEY; CDR2 reads SVGAGI. The CDR3 loop reads CASSRRGPPYEQYF. CDR3 nucleotides: TGTGCCAGCAGTCGCAGGGGCCCTCCCTACGAGCAGTACTTC.